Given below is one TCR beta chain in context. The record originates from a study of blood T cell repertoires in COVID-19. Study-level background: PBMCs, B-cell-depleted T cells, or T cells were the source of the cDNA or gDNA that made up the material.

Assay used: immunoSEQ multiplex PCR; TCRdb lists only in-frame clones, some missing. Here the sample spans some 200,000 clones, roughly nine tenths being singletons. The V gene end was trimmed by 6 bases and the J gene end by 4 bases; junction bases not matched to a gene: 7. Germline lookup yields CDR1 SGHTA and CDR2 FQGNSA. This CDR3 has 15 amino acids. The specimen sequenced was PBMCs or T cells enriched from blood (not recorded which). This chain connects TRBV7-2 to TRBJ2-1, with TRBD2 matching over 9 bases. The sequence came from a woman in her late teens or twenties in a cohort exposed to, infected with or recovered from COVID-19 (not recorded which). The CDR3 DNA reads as TGTGCCAGCAGTCGACTAGCGGAACCTTACAATGAGCAGTTCTTC. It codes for CASSRLAEPYNEQFF.